The 16 T cell receptor beta chains given below trace back to one sample, sequenced in a study of blood T cell repertoires in COVID-19 (TCRdb year 2020). The library was generated by the immunoSEQ multiplex PCR assay. TCRdb stores this immuneACCESS table with in-frame sequences only. Part of the clones is absent; in the studies checked, under half of the shortfall reflects unresolved V genes, and no reason is known for the rest. This sample has roughly 410,000 clones in its table, and over 75% of those were observed once. The leading ten clones occupy 1.5% to 1.7% of the sample. The sequencing input was peripheral blood. These receptors came from a middle-aged woman with COVID-19, enrolled during active disease.

This clone is a singleton in its sample. The J gene is TRBJ1-6, the V gene TRBV27; D may be TRBD1 (5 bases). The CDR3 runs to 15 residues. Germline CDR1 reads MNHEY; CDR2 reads SMNVEV (reference sequence). V was shortened by 5 bases and J by 5 bases, with 13 bases between the two germline ends. CDR3 protein: CASSPFGGDNSPLHF. In DNA form, the CDR3 reads TGTGCCAGCAGTCCCTTCGGGGGAGATAATTCACCCCTCCACTTT.

A word on this clone: A single base separates this from a much larger clone, so it may be a read error. The same CDR3 can be traced to other DNA sequences in this sample. The chain carries TRBV2 and TRBJ1-1; D ambiguous. Germline CDR1 SNHLY, CDR2 FYNNEI. The CDR3 extends over 12 amino acids. V lost 4 bases to trimming and J lost 1 base, with 4 bases between them. The CDR3 sequence: CASSVQNTEAFF. The CDR3 region has the DNA TGTGCCAGCAGTGTACAGAACACTGAAGCTTTCTTT.

The rearrangement joins TRBV7-2 to TRBJ1-2; 9 bases are shared with TRBD1. CDR1 is SGHTA and CDR2 is FQGNSA in the germline V gene. The CDR3 runs to 16 residues. The V segment lost 2 bases and the J segment 4 bases; nucleotides outside the gene matches: 8. Here the CDR3 reads CASSLSTGGRSYGYTF. The DNA of the CDR3 is TGTGCCAGCAGCTTAAGCACAGGGGGCCGAAGCTATGGCTACACCTTC.

The rearrangement links TRBV28 to TRBJ1-1; 9 positions agree with TRBD1. Looked up from germline, CDR1 is MDHEN and CDR2 is SYDVKM. The CDR3 is 15 amino acids. V shed 4 bases, J shed 4 bases, and the junction held 7 bases outside the gene matches. The CDR3 reads CASSSNRGLGTEAFF. CDR3 sequence (DNA): TGTGCCAGCAGTTCCAACAGGGGGCTGGGCACTGAAGCTTTCTTT. Using reference TRBV28 and TRBJ1-1 for the parts outside the CDR3, the full variable domain is DVKVTQSSRYLVKRTGEKVFLECVQDMDHENMFWYRQDPGLGLRLIYFSYDVKMKEKGDIPEGYSVSREKKERFSLILESASTNQTSMYLCASSSNRGLGTEAFFGQGTRLTVV.

The chain is built from TRBV2 and TRBJ1-2; 7 bases map to TRBD1. The CDR3 is 16 residues long. V shed 3 bases and J 8 bases; nucleotides not matched to a gene: 15. Germline loops: CDR1 SNHLY, CDR2 FYNNEI. DNA of the CDR3: TGTGCCAGCAGTGATGCCCGGACAGGCTACAATATGGGCTACACCTTC. Protein product: CASSDARTGYNMGYTF.

The chain uses TRBV11-3 and TRBJ2-3, with TRBD2 matching over 7 bases. This CDR3 is 17 amino acids long. CDR1 is SGHNT and CDR2 is YENEEA in the germline V gene. J was trimmed by 3 bases and V by 1 base; bases with no gene match: 10. CDR3 nucleotides: TGTGCCAGCAGCTTAGCTGCCGCGGGAGCTGGAACAGATACGCAGTATTTT. Translation: CASSLAAAGAGTDTQYF. Together with reference TRBV11-3 and TRBJ2-3, the CDR3 gives the full variable domain: EAGVVQSPRYKIIEKKQPVAFWCNPISGHNTLYWYLQNLGQGPELLIRYENEEAVDDSQLPKDRFSAERLKGVDSTLKIQPAELGDSAVYLCASSLAAAGAGTDTQYFGPGTRLTVL.

This chain uses TRBV19 with TRBJ2-3; possibly TRBD2 for D (6 bases). Per germline, CDR1 LNHDA and CDR2 SQIVND (reference sequence). V lost 3 bases, J lost 2 bases, and 12 bases lay in between. The CDR3 consists of 15 residues. CDR3 protein: CASSIYRTTTDTQYF. The CDR3 bases are TGTGCCAGTAGTATTTATCGGACTACCACAGATACGCAGTATTTT.

This clone appeared once. This chain links TRBV5-1 with TRBJ1-5; TRBD1 might be the D (6 bases). The CDR3 spans 14 residues. Between the trimmed V and J ends, which lost 0 bases and 4 bases, there was a span of 8 bases. CDR1 SGHRS and CDR2 YFSETQ come from the germline V gene. CDR3 bases: TGCGCCAGCAGCTTGGGGACAGAGAATCAGCCCCAGCATTTT. This translates into CASSLGTENQPQHF.

The genes are TRBV25-1 and TRBJ1-6; 10 bases agree with TRBD1. Germline CDR1 is MGHDK and CDR2 is SYGVNS. The CDR3 covers 16 residues. V lost 3 bases and J lost 7; bases outside the gene matches: 6. CDR3 residues: CASSDSGQGGNSPLHF. CDR3 coding DNA: TGTGCCAGCAGTGACTCTGGACAGGGGGGAAATTCACCCCTCCACTTT.

The chain links TRBV3-1 (or the pseudogene TRBV3-2) to TRBJ1-1, with TRBD1 matching over 9 bases. V dropped 6 bases and J dropped 4; count of bases not matched to a gene: 12. Looked up from germline, CDR1 is LGHDT and CDR2 is YNNKEL (reference sequence). This CDR3 is 16 amino acids long. CDR3 sequence (DNA): TGTGCCAGCAGGCTAAGGACAGGGGTAGGGAGCACTGAAGCTTTCTTT. This gives the protein CASRLRTGVGSTEAFF.

This clone was observed a handful of times. Since no conserved phenylalanine or tryptophan closes the CDR3, a read error is the likely cause. The DNA is left out, because the CDR3 cannot be placed on it with certainty; the CDR3 is given as TCRdb lists it. The chain has TRBV28 and TRBJ2-7; the table's D call, TRBD2, was not checked against the DNA. A total of 10 residues make up the CDR3, ends included. The V gene's germline CDR1 is MDHEN and CDR2 SYDVKM. CDR3 amino acids: CASTRRLRAC.

V usage is TRBV6-5 and J usage is TRBJ1-3, with D possibly being TRBD1 (5 bases). Germline V CDR1 and CDR2: MNHEY, SVGAGI. Trimming removed 4 bases from V and 0 bases from J, with 13 bases in between. The CDR3 has 16 amino acids. The CDR3 DNA sequence: TGTGCCAGCAGTTCCTTGACAGTGAACTCTGGAAACACCATATATTTT. This gives the protein CASSSLTVNSGNTIYF.

This clone has just one count. V usage is TRBV2 and J usage is TRBJ2-3, with D uncertain. The CDR3 sequence is 15 residues long. V lost 5 bases and J lost 4, with 16 bases in between. Germline CDR1 and CDR2: SNHLY and FYNNEI. The CDR3 region has the DNA TGTGCCAGCAGTCGAAGCTTAGCAAAACCAGATACGCAGTATTTT. As protein: CASSRSLAKPDTQYF.

The chain recombines TRBV7-3 with TRBJ1-6; 8 bases line up with TRBD1. V trimming: 1 base; J trimming: 7 bases; junction bases outside the gene matches: 3. Germline V gives CDR1 SGHTA, CDR2 FQGTGA. CDR3 size: 15 residues. The CDR3 here is CASSLMAGGNSPLHF. The CDR3, as DNA: TGTGCCAGCAGCTTAATGGCAGGGGGCAATTCACCCCTCCACTTT.

The table lists this clone with a few counts. V and J are TRBV15 and TRBJ1-1; possibly TRBD1 for D (6 bases). The CDR3 spans 16 residues. Per germline, CDR1 LNHNV and CDR2 YYDKDF (reference sequence). The V end was cut by 6 bases, the J end by 0 bases, with 17 bases between. CDR3 nucleotide sequence: TGTGCCACCAGTCCACCCCCCACAGGGATGAACACTGAAGCTTTCTTT. Protein sequence: CATSPPPTGMNTEAFF.

The chain uses TRBV6-6 and TRBJ1-5, with TRBD1 matching 10 bases. The CDR3 is 15 residues long. CDR1 is MNHNY, CDR2 SVGAGI, per germline (reference sequence). Trimming removed 2 bases from V and 5 bases from J; junction bases left unmatched: 3. This CDR3 reads CASSYGGTGDQPQHF. Written as DNA, the CDR3 is TGTGCCAGCAGTTACGGTGGGACAGGGGATCAGCCCCAGCATTTT.